The rows below give T cell receptor beta chains drawn from one sample of a study of T cells in Graves' hyperthyroidism and ophthalmopathy. TCRdb ran MiXCR on the multiplex PCR reads and lists one entry per CDR3 protein. The profile shows some 360,000 distinct CDR3 sequences, about 15% of them singletons. What was sequenced was blood. These receptor sequences come from a woman aged 60 to 75 with Graves' hyperthyroidism. Each CDR3 is given with its conserved first and last residue. A D gene is named only where the DNA matches it firmly. Size values are once, few and many counts, or a class for expanded clones, and some rows have none.

-	TRBJ2-7	TRBV15	many	TGTGCCACCAGCAGAGCCGGGAGCAACTACGAGCAGTACTTC	CATSRAGSNYEQYF
TRBD2	TRBJ2-3	TRBV20-1	many	TGCAGTGCTAGAGATCTCCAGCGGGAGGGCCTATTCACAGATACGCAGTATTTT	CSARDLQREGLFTDTQYF
-	TRBJ1-5	TRBV7-6	many	TGTGCCAGCAGCCCGGCCCCGGACCAGCCCCAGCATTTT	CASSPAPDQPQHF
-	TRBJ2-1	TRBV7-2	once	TGTGCCAGCAGCATAGAGGGCAGGACCTACGAGCAGTTCTTC	CASSIEGRTYEQFF
-	TRBJ1-2	TRBV4-1	-	TGCGCCAGCAGCCAACCCTTGGGGGGCTACACCTTC	CASSQPLGGYTF
TRBD1	TRBJ1-1	TRBV20-1	-	TGCGGTGCTGGACAGGGGGCCCAAACGCCGCGGGCTTTCTTT	CGAGQGAQTPRAFF
TRBD2	TRBJ2-3	TRBV5-1	-	TGCGCGACTCGGGAGTCGGGGGGGAACACAGATACGCAGTATTTT	CATRESGGNTDTQYF
-	TRBJ1-3	TRBV5-1	many	TGCGCCAGCAGAAGGGACGTCAGGGGAAACACCATATATTTT	CASRRDVRGNTIYF
-	TRBJ2-2	TRBV2	many	TGTGCCAGCAGTGAAGGGGGGAACACCGGGGAGCTGTTTTTT	CASSEGGNTGELFF
TRBD1	TRBJ1-6	TRBV30	-	TGTGCCTGGAGTGACCCCACAGGGGGCGATCGGTCACCCCTCCACTTT	CAWSDPTGGDRSPLHF
TRBD2	TRBJ2-7	TRBV3-1	many	TGTGCCAGCAGATTTAGCGGGACCTACGAGCAGTACTTC	CASRFSGTYEQYF
TRBD2	TRBJ2-7	TRBV11-2	many	TGTGCCAGCAGCAGGAATCGGGGGGACTTTTCCTACGAGCAGTACTTC	CASSRNRGDFSYEQYF
-	TRBJ1-1	TRBV20-1	few	TGCAGTGCTAGAGATAGTAAATTCAGGAACACTGAAGCTTTCTTT	CSARDSKFRNTEAFF
-	TRBJ2-1	TRBV27	-	TGTGCCAGCACCTCCCTTAGGACCTTTGAGCAGTTCTTC	CASTSLRTFEQFF
-	TRBJ2-3	TRBV24-1	many	TGTGCCACCAGAGAGGAGGTAACAGATACGCAGTATTTT	CATREEVTDTQYF
-	TRBJ2-1	TRBV20-1	few	TGCAGTGCCCCTCAAAACAATGAGCAGTTCTTC	CSAPQNNEQFF
TRBD1	TRBJ2-1	TRBV11-2	few	TGTGCCAGCAGCTTAGTCCCGACAGGGGCCCACAATGAGCAGTTCTTC	CASSLVPTGAHNEQFF
-	TRBJ2-2	TRBV7-6	few	TGTGCCAGCACGCCCCTTGGGGGAAACACCGGGGAGCTGTTTTTT	CASTPLGGNTGELFF
TRBD2	TRBJ2-1	TRBV7-2	-	TGTGCCAGCAGCTTTACTAGCGGGAGGGTCAATGAGCAGTTCTTC	CASSFTSGRVNEQFF
-	TRBJ1-6	TRBV4-1	-	TGCGCCAGCAGCCAAGGGGAGCTATATAATTCACCCCTCCACTTT	CASSQGELYNSPLHF
TRBD1	TRBJ2-2	TRBV5-1	-	TGCGCCAGCAGCCGAGGACAGGGGGCTCACACCGGGGAGCTGTTTTTT	CASSRGQGAHTGELFF
-	TRBJ2-5	TRBV7-9	many	TGTGCCAGCAGCAACCGGGACGGACAGTACTTC	CASSNRDGQYF
TRBD1	TRBJ2-5	TRBV2	many	TGTGCCAGCAGGGGAATCGGGACAGGGGGAAAAGAGACCCAGTACTTC	CASRGIGTGGKETQYF
-	TRBJ2-6	TRBV19	-	TGTGCCAGTAGTATCGGGCTGCGCTCTGGGGCCAACGTCCTGACTTTC	CASSIGLRSGANVLTF
-	TRBJ1-2	TRBV5-1	few	TGCGCCAGCAGCTCAGCCGGGACGGGCCCTAACTATGGCTACACCTTC	CASSSAGTGPNYGYTF
-	TRBJ1-1	TRBV11-2	many	TGTGCCAGCAGCTTAGAGTTGGGGGGTGCTTTCTTT	CASSLELGGAFF
-	TRBJ2-5	TRBV13	many	TGTGCCAGCAGCTCCACGTACGTACAAGAGACCCAGTACTTC	CASSSTYVQETQYF
-	TRBJ2-7	TRBV11-2	many	TGTGCCAGCAGCCCCAGGGGCGGATTACGCGAGCAGTACTTC	CASSPRGGLREQYF
-	TRBJ1-4	TRBV11-1	-	TGTGCCAGCAGCACCGGGACCCTCTCTTCGGCTAATGAAAAACTGTTTTTT	CASSTGTLSSANEKLFF
-	TRBJ2-6	TRBV6-6	many	TGTGCCAGCAGTTACTCTCCGCCTCAAGAGAGCTCTGGGGCCAACGTCCTGACTTTC	CASSYSPPQESSGANVLTF
-	TRBJ2-7	TRBV18	many	TGTGCCAGCTCACCACTGGTCCACGAGCAGTACTTC	CASSPLVHEQYF